The 11 T cell receptor beta chains below all came from one sample that was sequenced in a study of patients and donors after allogeneic stem cell transplantation. TCRdb called the RT-PCR reads again in MiXCR, with one record for every CDR3 protein. The repertoire holds 150,000 or so distinct CDR3 sequences, with approximately 22% as singletons. Material: blood, either unsorted or a sorted T cell fraction (not recorded which). Source of these receptors: a human donor who was either an allogeneic HSCT recipient or a stem cell or donor lymphocyte infusion donor (not recorded which). It is not recorded whose cells these are; they may come from a transplant donor.

The table lists this clonotype with a few counts. The V call is TRBV20-1, the J call TRBJ1-3; the D is unclear. Germline CDR1 DFQATT, CDR2 SNEGSKA (reference sequence). The V end was cut by 3 bases, the J end by 7 bases, with 13 bases between. The CDR3 sequence is 13 residues long. The CDR3 region is CSASSSSTNTIYF. Here the CDR3 DNA reads TGCAGTGCTAGTAGCTCTTCGACGAACACCATATATTTT.

In its sample, this clonotype was seen a few times. The chain has TRBV7-2 and TRBJ1-1, with a weak D call TRBD1 (6 bases). Germline CDR1 SGHTA, CDR2 FQGNSA. The length of the CDR3 is 12 residues. V gave up 4 bases and J gave up 11 bases, with 14 bases separating them. The CDR3 DNA reads as TGTGCCAGCAGCTCCACAGGGAATCGGGCTTTCTTT. Translated, it gives CASSSTGNRAFF. The entire variable domain, with the rest obtained from reference TRBV7-2 and TRBJ1-1, is as follows: GAGVSQSPSNKVTEKGKDVELRCDPISGHTALYWYRQSLGQGLEFLIYFQGNSAPDKSGLPSDRFSAERTGGSVSTLTIQRTQQEDSAVYLCASSSTGNRAFFGQGTRLTVV.

V gene TRBV3-1 combines with J gene TRBJ2-3; D is possibly TRBD1 (6 bases). Looked up from germline, CDR1 is LGHDT and CDR2 is YNNKEL (reference sequence). The CDR3 is 17 residues long. The V gene lost 4 bases and the J gene lost 5 bases, with 22 bases spanning the gap. The DNA of the CDR3 is TGTGCCAGCAGCCCCTCGCCGGGGACAACCCACGGAGATACGCAGTATTTT. It is translated as CASSPSPGTTHGDTQYF.

J is TRBJ1-4 and V is TRBV12-3 or TRBV12-4; TRBD1 agrees at 8 bases. The trim removed 6 bases at V and 3 bases at J, leaving 9 bases unmatched. The CDR3 is 16 residues long. CDR3: CASSLTGQASNEKLFF. CDR3 nucleotide sequence: TGTGCCAGCAGCTTAACGGGACAGGCGTCTAATGAAAAACTGTTTTTT.

This chain joins TRBV29-1 and TRBJ2-7; no clear D gene. CDR1 SQVTM and CDR2 ANQGSEA come from the germline V gene. With 4 bases removed from V and 2 bases from J, the gap between germline ends came to 12 bases. The CDR3 covers 13 residues. CDR3 loop: CSVGRTDAYEQYF. The CDR3 DNA is TGCAGCGTTGGGCGGACCGACGCCTACGAGCAGTACTTC.

This clonotype has a handful of counts. V gene TRBV12-3 or TRBV12-4 combines with J gene TRBJ1-4, with D perhaps matching TRBD1 (6 bases). The CDR3 length is 12 residues. Trimming removed 6 bases from V and 8 bases from J, with 10 bases in between. The CDR3 bases are TGTGCCAGCAGCCACAGGGAGGAAAAACTGTTTTTT. This gives the protein CASSHREEKLFF.

This clonotype was found a few times. The chain combines TRBV6-1 with TRBJ1-2, with 7 bases that match TRBD1. V was clipped by 5 bases and J by 8 bases; unmatched bases: 11. Germline assignment: CDR1 MNHNS and CDR2 SASEGT. The CDR3 covers 14 residues. Written as DNA, the CDR3 is TGTGCCAGCAGTCCCCCTGTGGACAGGAGCGGCTACACCTTC. Encoded protein: CASSPPVDRSGYTF.

The rearrangement links TRBV5-1 to TRBJ2-2; 8 bases are a match to TRBD2. Germline V lookup: CDR1 SGHRS, CDR2 YFSETQ. With V trimmed by 6 bases and J by 3 bases, 16 bases remained unmatched. CDR3 length equals 18 residues. CDR3 loop: CASNEPSYAGGDTGELFF. CDR3 bases: TGCGCCAGCAACGAACCGTCCTACGCGGGGGGCGACACCGGGGAGCTGTTTTTT.

The chain links TRBV29-1 to TRBJ2-2, with 8 nucleotides matching TRBD1. The CDR3 totals 17 residues. V trimming: 0 bases; J trimming: 3 bases; junction bases outside the gene matches: 9. CDR1 SQVTM and CDR2 ANQGSEA come from the germline V gene. The CDR3: CSVEDPRNRGDTGELFF. DNA for the CDR3: TGCAGCGTTGAAGATCCCCGGAACAGGGGGGACACCGGGGAGCTGTTTTTT.

This clonotype has ten or more counts. The V gene is TRBV12-3 or TRBV12-4, the J gene TRBJ1-2; TRBD1 matches 7 bases. With V trimmed by 5 bases and J by 9 bases, 12 bases remained unmatched. This CDR3 is 14 amino acids long. In DNA form, the CDR3 reads TGTGCCAGCAGTCTCGGTACAAAGGGGGCAAGCTACACCTTC. This gives the protein CASSLGTKGASYTF.

This clonotype was picked up many times. The chain couples TRBV29-1 to TRBJ1-1; 7 nucleotides match TRBD1. The V gene end was trimmed by 3 bases and the J gene end by 7 bases; junction bases not matched to a gene: 5. The CDR3 is 12 amino acids. Germline values: CDR1 SQVTM, CDR2 ANQGSEA. CDR3 sequence reads: CSVDAGQNEAFF. In DNA, the CDR3 is TGCAGCGTTGATGCGGGACAGAATGAAGCTTTCTTT.